The sequence of this TCR beta chain was determined in a study of quantifying T cell responses using KT2 cells. Overall study context: Reverse transcription used primers in the TCR alpha and beta constant regions. Findings and limits, study-wide: KT2 sequence counts showed saturation when very many KT2 cells were spiked in. KT2 sequences were detected down to about one KT2 cell per 100,000 PBMC.

The cDNA 3' end received a ligated oligonucleotide with a UMI. First-round PCR used around 4 cycles and beta primers RC1.1 and RC1.2 covering TRBC1 and TRBC2. TCRdb re-derived calls from the UMI-ligation and nested PCR reads in MiXCR, one entry per CDR3 protein. The data show about 30,000 distinct CDR3 sequences, more than 7% seen once. Known numbers of the T cell clone KT2 were added to PBMC. This clonotype occurred a few times. No antigen is known for it. The CDR3 has 15 amino acids. J lost 6 bases, V lost 5 bases, and 11 bases had no gene match. The TCR originated in a human donor. The specimen was PBMCs spiked with cells of the T cell clone KT2. The chain links TRBV12-3 or TRBV12-4 to TRBJ2-7, with 9 bases lining up with TRBD2. The CDR3 sequence is CASSPQVAGALEQYF. The DNA for the CDR3 is TGTGCCAGCAGTCCCCAGGTAGCGGGAGCCCTCGAGCAGTACTTC.